This T cell receptor (beta chain) originates from a study of regulatory T cells in long-lasting Graves disease. Study results and limitations: Whereas new patients shared some 990 public clonotypes, persistent patients shared more, at some 2,700.

Time point defined: newly diagnosed GD, antithyroid drugs for less than 3 months. PBMC-derived RNA was used for the TCR library. The patients were drawn from one endocrinology department in Xi'an, China. About this clonotype: Its antigen is undetermined.

Arm-PCR of CDR3 regions and iRepertoire HTBI primers were the basis on which TCR beta libraries were built. TCRdb reprocessed the multiplex PCR reads with MiXCR, giving one entry per CDR3 protein. This table has approximately 400,000 distinct CDR3 sequences, around 15% appearing once. The germline V gene has CDR1 SGHTA and CDR2 FQGTGA. CDR3 length: 14 amino acids. Trimming left V 5 bases short and J 9 bases short, with 17 bases between. The source of this sequence is a female donor with Graves disease. V usage is TRBV7-3 and J usage is TRBJ2-1, with TRBD2 as a possible D gene (6 bases). The source material was peripheral blood mononuclear cells (PBMCs), sampled at new diagnosis, from a patient treated with antithyroid drugs. CDR3 bases: TGTGCCAGCAGCCCCTTGACTAGTTCGCCTGAGCAGTTCTTC. It encodes CASSPLTSSPEQFF. Full variable domain (outside the CDR3, taken from reference TRBV7-3 and TRBJ2-1): GAGVSQTPSNKVTEKGKYVELRCDPISGHTALYWYRQSLGQGPEFLIYFQGTGAADDSGLPNDRFFAVRPEGSVSTLKIQRTERGDSAVYLCASSPLTSSPEQFFGPGTRLTVL.